This T cell receptor (beta chain) was observed in a study of T and B cells in COVID-19 patients. TRB rearrangements were amplified by multiplex PCR with BIOMED2 TRB-A/B primers. TCRdb analysed the multiplex PCR reads with MiXCR anew, one entry per CDR3 protein. The table has approximately 15,000 distinct CDR3 sequences, roughly 29% seen once; the top ten hold more than 0.9%. The germline V gene has CDR1 LNHDA and CDR2 SQIVND (reference sequence). The CDR3 sequence is 17 residues long. Trimming left V 7 bases short and J 2 bases short, with 23 bases between. From blood, roughly 220-550 ng of genomic DNA served as TRB template.

The rearrangement uses TRBV19 and TRBJ1-2, with D possibly being TRBD1 (5 bases). What was sequenced was blood. The sequence was obtained from a human donor who had recovered from COVID-19. CDR3 DNA sequence: TGTGCCAGTACTACGATCTTCGGGGCTTCGACCAACTATGGCTACACCTTC. Encoded protein: CASTTIFGASTNYGYTF.